A single sample is the source of the 9 T cell receptor beta chains below, sequenced in a study of blood T cell repertoires in COVID-19. Profiling relied on immunoSEQ multiplex PCR, and the TCRdb table lists in-frame clones only, not all of them. The sample includes fewer than 120,000 clones, more than 70% seen only once; the top ten take approximately 3.3%. Sequencing was done on a sample of peripheral blood. Receptors originate from a woman in her forties or fifties with acute or convalescent COVID-19.

The chain has TRBV29-1 and TRBJ1-1; the match to TRBD1 covers 8 bases. Germline assignment: CDR1 SQVTM and CDR2 ANQGSEA. The J segment lost 5 bases and the V segment lost 8 bases, leaving 4 bases of the junction unmatched. The CDR3 totals 11 residues. The CDR3 loop is CSCWTGTEAFF. The CDR3 nucleotides are TGCAGCTGCTGGACAGGGACTGAAGCTTTCTTT.

The V call is TRBV21-1, the J call TRBJ2-7; TRBD2 is the table's D call and was not checked against the DNA. TRBV21-1 is a known pseudogene. The length of the CDR3 is 15 residues. The CDR3 is CASSKPGCVSYEQYF. CDR3 nucleotide sequence: TGTGCCAGCAGCAAACCGGGATGCGTCTCCTACGAGCAGTACTTC.

This clone was found once. The rearrangement joins TRBV27 to TRBJ2-6; 12 bases line up with TRBD1. This CDR3 is built from 18 residues. CDR1 and CDR2 from the germline V gene are MNHEY and SMNVEV (reference sequence). Trimming cost V 3 bases and J 2 bases; bases outside gene matches: 5. The CDR3 sequence: CASSLAGQGATGANVLTF. CDR3 coding DNA: TGTGCCAGCAGTTTGGCGGGACAGGGGGCGACTGGGGCCAACGTCCTGACTTTC.

V gene TRBV10-1 combines with J gene TRBJ1-5; tentatively, D is TRBD1 (5 bases). The CDR3 spans 19 residues. V was shortened by 3 bases and J by 0 bases, with 21 bases between the two germline ends. Germline lookup yields CDR1 WNHNN and CDR2 SYGVQD (reference sequence). CDR3 nucleotides: TGCGCCAGCAGTGACCAAACGGGCAGGGAGGGGAATAGCAATCAGCCCCAGCATTTT. Protein product: CASSDQTGREGNSNQPQHF.

This clone was seen a single time. The chain joins TRBV28 to TRBJ2-7, with TRBD2 identical over 7 bases. V trimming: 0 bases; J trimming: 1 base; junction bases outside the gene matches: 3. This CDR3 has 15 amino acids. Germline CDR1 is MDHEN and CDR2 is SYDVKM. CDR3 residues: CASSLWGGTSYEQYF. In nucleotides, the CDR3 is TGTGCCAGCAGTTTATGGGGAGGGACTTCCTACGAGCAGTACTTC. Using reference TRBV28 and TRBJ2-7 for the parts outside the CDR3, the full variable domain is DVKVTQSSRYLVKRTGEKVFLECVQDMDHENMFWYRQDPGLGLRLIYFSYDVKMKEKGDIPEGYSVSREKKERFSLILESASTNQTSMYLCASSLWGGTSYEQYFGPGTRLTVT.

For the CDR3, the DNA is TGTGCCACCAGTGATGGGACAGGGGGACAGCCCCAGCATTTT. Translated, it gives CATSDGTGGQPQHF. This chain joins TRBV24-1 and TRBJ1-5, with TRBD1 matching over 11 bases. The germline gives CDR1 KGHDR, CDR2 SFDVKD. The trim removed 3 bases at V and 7 bases at J, leaving 1 base unmatched. This CDR3 contains 14 residues.

The chain links TRBV7-9 to TRBJ1-6, with TRBD1 matching over 7 bases. The germline V gene has CDR1 SEHNR and CDR2 FQNEAQ (reference sequence). The trim removed 5 bases at V and 13 bases at J, leaving 5 bases unmatched. The CDR3 has 12 amino acids. The CDR3 sequence is CASSPQGGPLHF. CDR3 nucleotide sequence: TGTGCCAGCAGCCCCCAGGGGGGCCCCCTCCACTTT.

The chain recombines TRBV4-2 with TRBJ2-1; D remains ambiguous. Germline V CDR1 and CDR2: LGHNA, YNFKEQ. This CDR3 region has 15 residues. With 0 bases removed from V and 1 base from J, the gap between germline ends came to 7 bases. The DNA for the CDR3 is TGTGCCAGCAGCCAAGATCTAGAGTCCTACAATGAGCAGTTCTTC. Its translation: CASSQDLESYNEQFF.

For this clone: Other DNA sequences in the same sample also yield this CDR3. V is TRBV7-2 and J is TRBJ1-1, with 8 bases lining up with TRBD1. The CDR3 is made up of 14 amino acids. Looked up from germline, CDR1 is SGHTA and CDR2 is FQGNSA. V lost 5 bases and J lost 5; bases outside the gene matches: 7. The CDR3 here is CASSPQGAGTEAFF. The CDR3, as DNA: TGTGCCAGCAGCCCGCAGGGGGCGGGTACTGAAGCTTTCTTT.